This T cell receptor (beta chain) was identified during a study of T cells in Graves' hyperthyroidism and ophthalmopathy. Study as a whole: Before any treatment, at initial diagnosis, peripheral blood was collected.

Broader study findings: The model predicted ophthalmopathy a median 6.5 months before onset.

What was amplified from RNA transcripts were TCR beta CDR3 regions. RT-PCR in the first round (using the HTBI primer set) targeted the TCR CDR3. TCRdb re-derived calls from the multiplex PCR reads in MiXCR, one entry per CDR3 protein. The top ten clones hold 11% to 15% of a sample with about 560,000 distinct CDR3 sequences, around 15% of them seen once. Uncontrolled infection, other autoimmune disease, pregnancy or lactation disqualified patients from enrolment. Concerning this clonotype: Its specificity is unknown.

The receptor was derived from a woman between 40 and 50 years old with Graves' hyperthyroidism. The sequenced sample consisted of blood.

DNA for the CDR3: TGTGCCAGCAGTACGACGGGACAGGCCTCCTATGGCTACACCTTC. It translates to CASSTTGQASYGYTF. The chain joins TRBV6-1 to TRBJ1-2, with 8 bases matching TRBD1. This CDR3 comprises 15 residues. The V gene end was trimmed by 5 bases and the J gene end by 4 bases; junction bases not matched to a gene: 9. The germline V gene has CDR1 MNHNS and CDR2 SASEGT.